The 18 T cell receptor beta chains in this list originate from one sample, sequenced in a study of cytomegalovirus exposure and HLA in healthy donors. In the PCR, 60 Vbeta and 13 Jbeta primers were used. Method: immunoSEQ multiplex PCR; TCRdb's copy keeps in-frame clones and lacks some. The table records 90,000 to 150,000 clones, more than 65% of them present only once. Sequencing was performed on PBMCs. The origin of the receptors is a woman between 18 and 30 years old in good health and CMV-seronegative.

V usage is TRBV5-5 and J usage is TRBJ2-7, with 8 nucleotides matching TRBD1. Germline loops: CDR1 SGHKS, CDR2 YYEKEE (reference sequence). This CDR3 has 13 amino acids. The CDR3: CASSLGVVGQALV. The DNA for the CDR3 is TGTGCCAGCAGCTTGGGAGTCGTGGGACAGGCCCTAGTC.

This CDR3 reads CASRTGVANEKLFF. DNA for the CDR3: TGTGCCAGTAGAACAGGGGTGGCTAATGAAAAACTGTTTTTT. The chain combines TRBV19 with TRBJ1-4, with 7 bases identical to TRBD1. This CDR3 spans 14 amino acids. Losses at the gene ends were 6 bases for V and 3 bases for J; bases not matched to a gene: 4. The germline V gene encodes CDR1 LNHDA and CDR2 SQIVND (reference sequence).

The chain joins TRBV18 to TRBJ1-2, with 9 bases identical to TRBD1. Per the germline V gene, CDR1 is KGHSH and CDR2 is LQKENI. The CDR3 has 17 residues. Unmatched junction bases numbered 8, after V lost 3 bases and J lost 0 bases. CDR3 in amino acids: CASSPTGGQGPNYGYTF. The DNA for the CDR3 is TGTGCCAGCTCACCGACGGGCGGACAGGGGCCTAACTATGGCTACACCTTC.

About this clone itself: Other DNA sequences in the sample encode the same CDR3. The V gene is TRBV7-9, the J gene TRBJ2-2; a possible D gene is TRBD1 (5 bases). Trimming cost V 5 bases and J 1 base, with 8 bases left between them. There are 14 residues in the CDR3. The germline gives CDR1 SEHNR, CDR2 FQNEAQ (reference sequence). In DNA, the CDR3 is TGTGCCAGCAGCCAAACAGGGAACACCGGGGAGCTGTTTTTT. Residues: CASSQTGNTGELFF.

V usage is TRBV12-5 and J usage is TRBJ2-5, with 12 bases fitting TRBD2. The J call may be mistaken, given a closer DNA end match to TRBJ2-7. Per the germline V gene, CDR1 is LGHNT and CDR2 is FRNRAP. The CDR3 has 16 amino acids. The CDR3 loop reads CASGFVTSGGSYEQYF. CDR3 nucleotide sequence: TGTGCTAGTGGTTTCGTAACTAGCGGGGGGTCCTACGAGCAGTACTTC.

The rearrangement joins TRBV21-1 to TRBJ1-2; the table assigns TRBD1, which was not confirmed against the DNA. TRBV21-1 is a known pseudogene. The CDR3 has 12 amino acids. Here the CDR3 DNA reads TGTGCCAGCAGACAGGGGGGCTATGGCTACACCTTC. Protein product: CASRQGGYGYTF.

The chain couples TRBV10-1 to TRBJ2-5, with 8 nucleotides matching TRBD1. This CDR3 comprises 15 residues. Germline loops: CDR1 WNHNN, CDR2 SYGVQD (reference sequence). J gave up 5 bases and V 5 bases, and 10 bases lay outside the gene matches. CDR3 bases: TGCGCCAGCAGTCTGTCCGGGACAGGATGGGAGACCCAGTACTTC. It yields the protein CASSLSGTGWETQYF.

The chain employs TRBV27 and TRBJ1-1, with D perhaps TRBD1 (5 bases). Germline CDR1 MNHEY, CDR2 SMNVEV (reference sequence). Deletions cut 6 bases from V and 10 bases from J, with 12 bases between. The length of the CDR3 is 11 residues. The CDR3: CASRSTQGAFF. The CDR3 DNA follows: TGTGCCAGCAGATCAACCCAGGGAGCTTTCTTT.

This chain uses TRBV6-6 with TRBJ1-1; no definite D call. The CDR3 runs 12 residues. The germline CDR1 and CDR2 sequences are MNHNY and SVGAGI (reference sequence). The V and J ends lost 3 bases and 6 bases respectively, with 8 bases between them. The CDR3 is CASSYRPPEAFF. CDR3 nucleotides: TGTGCCAGCAGTTATCGTCCCCCTGAAGCTTTCTTT.

This chain connects TRBV5-1 to TRBJ1-2; D is ambiguous. V was cut by 4 bases and J by 7 bases, with 17 bases left in between. CDR1 is SGHRS and CDR2 is YFSETQ in the germline V gene. CDR3 length equals 14 residues. The CDR3 coding sequence is TGCGCCAGCAGCGGATACCGGGATACGGGTGGCTACACCTTC. Amino acids: CASSGYRDTGGYTF.

This clone was counted a single time. This sequence joins TRBV7-9 and TRBJ1-1, with D possibly being TRBD1 (6 bases). The length of the CDR3 is 12 residues. Trimming cost V 5 bases and J 6 bases, with 10 bases left between them. Germline V gene lookup returns CDR1 SEHNR and CDR2 FQNEAQ (reference sequence). The CDR3 reads CASSQGQAEAFF. Here the CDR3 DNA reads TGTGCCAGCAGCCAGGGACAAGCTGAAGCTTTCTTT.

Details on this clone: Mismatch with germline at one junction end may stem from a read error. The chain is built from TRBV7-3 and TRBJ2-6; possible D gene TRBD1, 5 bases. The CDR3 has 16 residues. CDR1 SGHTA and CDR2 FQGTGA come from the germline V gene. The CDR3 nucleotides are TGTGCCAGCAGCTTAAGGCAGCTTTTAGGGGCCAACGGCCTGACTTTC. Translating it yields CASSLRQLLGANGLTF.

The V call is TRBV4-1, the J call TRBJ1-2, with TRBD1 matching 10 bases. Germline V gives CDR1 MGHRA, CDR2 YSYEKL. Trimming took 1 base from V and 7 from J; bases not matched to a gene: 3. The CDR3 has 14 residues. CDR3 sequence: CASSQVGQGTGYTF. CDR3 coding DNA: TGCGCCAGCAGCCAAGTGGGACAGGGGACTGGCTACACCTTC.

This clone was seen only once. The sample has other DNA sequences that encode this CDR3 too. The chain employs TRBV7-2 and TRBJ1-5; 7 nucleotides align to TRBD1. This CDR3 has 13 amino acids. J lost 4 bases, V lost 6 bases, and 3 bases had no gene match. Germline V gene data show CDR1 as SGHTA and CDR2 as FQGNSA. The CDR3 sequence: CASSPQGNQPQHF. In nucleotides, the CDR3 is TGTGCCAGCAGTCCACAGGGGAATCAGCCCCAGCATTTT.

This clone has only one observation. The chain carries TRBV19 and TRBJ1-2; a weak D match, TRBD1 (5 bases). The germline gives CDR1 LNHDA, CDR2 SQIVND (reference sequence). The ends were cut back, 7 bases at V and 4 bases at J, with 19 bases in the middle. CDR3 length: 15 amino acids. Written as DNA, the CDR3 is TGTGCCAGTACCATCGGATGGGGCGATCCCTATGGCTACACCTTC. Translating gives CASTIGWGDPYGYTF.

CDR3: CASSGSRTYQETQYF. The CDR3, as DNA: TGTGCCAGCAGTGGGAGCCGAACTTACCAAGAGACCCAGTACTTC. The chain has TRBV6-1 and TRBJ2-5; D is ambiguous. The CDR3 sequence is 15 residues long. The ends were cut back, 4 bases at V and 0 bases at J, with 12 bases in the middle. CDR1 is MNHNS, CDR2 SASEGT, per germline.

This chain joins TRBV13 and TRBJ2-7; TRBD2 matches 12 bases. V shed 5 bases and J 7 bases; nucleotides not matched to a gene: 12. This CDR3 spans 16 amino acids. Germline V gives CDR1 PRHDT, CDR2 FYEKMQ (reference sequence). The CDR3 sequence is CASSPRLAGALGEQYF. As DNA, the CDR3 is TGTGCCAGCAGCCCTAGACTAGCGGGGGCCCTGGGGGAGCAGTACTTC.

J is TRBJ2-7 and V is TRBV7-9, with 7 bases matching TRBD2. CDR1 SEHNR and CDR2 FQNEAQ come from the germline V gene (reference sequence). V was pared by 5 bases and J by 3 bases, with 4 bases of the junction left unmatched. The CDR3 has 13 amino acids. CDR3 amino acids: CASSPGGSYEQYF. The CDR3 coding sequence is TGTGCCAGCAGCCCGGGAGGCAGCTACGAGCAGTACTTC.